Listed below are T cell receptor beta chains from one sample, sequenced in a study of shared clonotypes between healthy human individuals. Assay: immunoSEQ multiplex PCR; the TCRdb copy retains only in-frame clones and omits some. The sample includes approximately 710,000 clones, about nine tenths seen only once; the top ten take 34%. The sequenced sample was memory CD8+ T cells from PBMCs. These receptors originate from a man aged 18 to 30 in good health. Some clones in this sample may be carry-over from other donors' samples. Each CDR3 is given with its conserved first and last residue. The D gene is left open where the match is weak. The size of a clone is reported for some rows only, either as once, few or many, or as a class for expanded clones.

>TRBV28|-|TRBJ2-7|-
TGTGCCAGCAGTCTAGAACATGGGAAACTTACCTACGAGCAGTACTTC
CASSLEHGKLTYEQYF
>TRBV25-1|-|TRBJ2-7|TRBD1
TGTGCCAGCAAGGACAGGGAAAACTACGAGCAGTACTTC
CASKDRENYEQYF
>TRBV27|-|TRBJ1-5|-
TGTGCCAGCAGCCCTAGGGGGGGCGGGCAGCCCCAGCATTTT
CASSPRGGGQPQHF
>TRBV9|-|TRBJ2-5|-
TGTGCCAGCAGCCCAGGTGGGGGTCGTGAAGAGACCCAGTACTTC
CASSPGGGREETQYF
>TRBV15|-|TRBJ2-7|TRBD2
TGTGCCACCTCGAGCGGGAGTAGGTACGAGCAGTACTTC
CATSSGSRYEQYF
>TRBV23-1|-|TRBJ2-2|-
TGCGCCAGCAGTCACGTTCCGATGACCACCGGGGAGCTGTTTTTT
CASSHVPMTTGELFF
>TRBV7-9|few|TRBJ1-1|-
TGTGCCAGCACCAGTAGTGATCCGAACACTGAAGCTTTCTTT
CASTSSDPNTEAFF
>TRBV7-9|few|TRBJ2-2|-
TGTGCCAGCACTGAGGGTAGGGGACCGAACACCGGGGAGCTGTTTTTT
CASTEGRGPNTGELFF
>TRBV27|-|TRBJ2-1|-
TGTGCCAGCAGTCCCCCACGACTAGTCACTGAGCAGTTCTTC
CASSPPRLVTEQFF
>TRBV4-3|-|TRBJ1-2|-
TGCGCCAGCAGCCAAGAAGGGGGGAACTATGGCTACACCTTC
CASSQEGGNYGYTF
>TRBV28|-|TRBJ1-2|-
TGTGCCAGCAGTTTAGTCTCCTACCAAGGCTACACCTTC
CASSLVSYQGYTF
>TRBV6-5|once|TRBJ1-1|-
TGTGCCAGCAGAGCCATGAGAGTCGGGAACACTGAAGCTTTCTTT
CASRAMRVGNTEAFF
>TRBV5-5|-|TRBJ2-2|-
TGTGCCAGCAGCTTGTGGGACCCGAACACCGGGGAGCTGTTTTTT
CASSLWDPNTGELFF
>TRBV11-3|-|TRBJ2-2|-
TGTGCCAGCAGCCCAGAGGGCGGGGAGAGAAACGGGGAGCTGTTTTTT
CASSPEGGERNGELFF
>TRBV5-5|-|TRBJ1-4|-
TGTGCCAGCAGCTTGGAGCCAAAGGGAGAGGGGCTGTTTTTT
CASSLEPKGEGLFF
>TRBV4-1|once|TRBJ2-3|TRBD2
TGCGCCAGCAGCCACTTACTAGCGGGAGAAGCCGATACGCAGTATTTT
CASSHLLAGEADTQYF
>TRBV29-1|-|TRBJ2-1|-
TGCAGCGTGTACGGGGGCCCACAGTTCTTC
CSVYGGPQFF
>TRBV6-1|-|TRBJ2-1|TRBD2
TGTGCCAGCAGTGGTCAGCGGGAGTATCAGAATGAGCAGTTCTTC
CASSGQREYQNEQFF
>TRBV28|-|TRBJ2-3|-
TGTGCCAGCAGTCCGGGCACAGATACGCAGTATTTT
CASSPGTDTQYF
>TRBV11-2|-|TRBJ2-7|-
TGTGCCAGCAGCTTAGGAGGGTCGGGGTTCATATCCTACGAGCAGTACTTC
CASSLGGSGFISYEQYF
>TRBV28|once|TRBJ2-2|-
TGTGCCAGCAGTAATTGGGACGGGAACACCGGGGAGCTGTTTTTT
CASSNWDGNTGELFF
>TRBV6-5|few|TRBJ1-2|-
TGTGCCAGCAGTTCCCAAAACTATGGCTACACCTTC
CASSSQNYGYTF
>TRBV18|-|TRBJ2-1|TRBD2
TGTGCCAGCTCACCACCGGGACTAGCGGGCTCCTACAATGAGCAGTTCTTC
CASSPPGLAGSYNEQFF
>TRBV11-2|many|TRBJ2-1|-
TGTGCCAGCAGCCTAAGGGGCTCGTGGAATGAGCAGTTCTTC
CASSLRGSWNEQFF
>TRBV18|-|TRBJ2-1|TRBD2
TGTGCCAGCTCTCGCACCGGGACGGGGAGGGGTAATGAGCAGTTCTTC
CASSRTGTGRGNEQFF
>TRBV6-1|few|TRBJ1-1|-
TGTGCCAGCAGTGGGGGTGGACTTAGTGGTACTGAAGCTTTCTTT
CASSGGGLSGTEAFF
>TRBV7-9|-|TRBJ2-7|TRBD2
TGTGCCAGCAGCTTAACGGGAGGGCCACACGAGCAGTACTTC
CASSLTGGPHEQYF
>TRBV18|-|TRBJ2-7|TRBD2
TGTGCCAGCTCACCACCGCCTAGCGGGCTTATCAAGGAGCAGTACTTC
CASSPPPSGLIKEQYF
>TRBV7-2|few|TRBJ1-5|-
TGTGCCAGCAGCTTAGCGCAGATCAATCAGCCCCAGCATTTT
CASSLAQINQPQHF
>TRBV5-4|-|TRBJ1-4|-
TGTGCCAGCAGCTTGGAGAGGGGAAAACTGTTTTTT
CASSLERGKLFF
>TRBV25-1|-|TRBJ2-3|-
TGTGCCAGCAGTGAATATTCCCGGGAAGCTAGCACAGATACGCAGTATTTT
CASSEYSREASTDTQYF
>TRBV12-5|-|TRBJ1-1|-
TGTGCTAGTGGTTTGTGGGGGCCGTTGAACACTGAAGCTTTCTTT
CASGLWGPLNTEAFF
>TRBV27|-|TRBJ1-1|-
TGTGCCAGCAGTTCACGTGGGGTGACTGAAGCTTTCTTT
CASSSRGVTEAFF
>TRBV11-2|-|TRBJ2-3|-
TGTGCCAGCAGCTTAGGGGGGGCCCCAGATACGCAGTATTTT
CASSLGGAPDTQYF
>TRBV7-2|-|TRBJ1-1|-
TGTGCCAGCAGCTTAGCGTTCATCAGGGCGGCGAACACTGAAGCTTTCTTT
CASSLAFIRAANTEAFF
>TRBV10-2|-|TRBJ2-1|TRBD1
TGCGCCAGCAGTGAGTCTAATAACTTTATGGGGGCAGGGGGTTTCTACAATGAGCAGTTCTTC
CASSESNNFMGAGGFYNEQFF
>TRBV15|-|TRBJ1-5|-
TGTGCCACCAGCAGAGAAGGGAATCAGCCCCAGCATTTT
CATSREGNQPQHF